This T cell receptor beta chain stems from a study of T cells in Graves' hyperthyroidism and ophthalmopathy. Each patient was aged 18 to 65 and had newly diagnosed hyperthyroidism of under 2 months' duration. Uncontrolled infection, other autoimmune disease, pregnancy and lactation each barred patients from inclusion. CDR1 is SGHRS and CDR2 is YFSETQ in the germline V gene. There are 13 residues in the CDR3. V lost 0 bases, J lost 8 bases, and 11 bases lay in between. What was amplified from RNA transcripts were TCR beta CDR3 regions. An initial round of RT-PCR targeting the TCR CDR3 relied on the HTBI primer set. TCRdb redid the calling of the multiplex PCR reads with MiXCR, one entry per CDR3 protein. The repertoire has roughly 750,000 distinct CDR3 sequences, about 17% of them found once; the top ten carry under 9.5%. In its sample, this clonotype was seen a few times.

The clonotype was recovered from a man between 18 and 35 years old with Graves' hyperthyroidism. Sequenced material: blood. The chain links TRBV5-1 to TRBJ1-2; a weak D match, TRBD1 (5 bases). This CDR3 is CASSLEQGGGYTF. Written as DNA, the CDR3 is TGCGCCAGCAGCTTGGAGCAGGGCGGCGGCTACACCTTC. Full variable domain (rest looked up from reference TRBV5-1 and TRBJ1-2): KAGVTQTPRYLIKTRGQQVTLSCSPISGHRSVSWYQQTPGQGLQFLFEYFSETQRNKGNFPGRFSGRQFSNSRSEMNVSTLELGDSALYLCASSLEQGGGYTFGSGTRLTVV.